Listed below are T cell receptor beta chains from one sample, sequenced in a study of blood T cell repertoires in COVID-19. The assay was immunoSEQ multiplex PCR, and TCRdb's table has in-frame clones only and misses some. The sample has 150,000 to 200,000 clones, about nine tenths seen once. Source material: peripheral blood. These receptors were collected from a man aged 55-75 years with active or convalescent COVID-19. The CDR3 runs from the conserved cysteine through the conserved F or W. A D gene is named only where the DNA matches it firmly. Size is omitted from some rows. Given values are once, few, many or a class for expanded clones.

J: TRBJ1-5
V: TRBV6-5
size: .
D: .
DNA: TGTGCCAGCAGTTACGTGGCAGGCAATCAGCCCCAGCATTTT
CDR3: CASSYVAGNQPQHF

J: TRBJ2-7
V: TRBV10-1
size: .
D: TRBD1
DNA: TGCGCCTTACAGGGGGGCTACGAGCAGTACTTC
CDR3: CALQGGYEQYF

J: TRBJ2-3
V: TRBV29-1
size: .
D: .
DNA: TGCAGCGTTGAGCGCCTAGCGAATAAGGGAGATACGCAGTATTTT
CDR3: CSVERLANKGDTQYF

J: TRBJ1-2
V: TRBV5-5
size: .
D: TRBD1
DNA: TGTGCCAGCAGCCTGACAGGGCATCGCTACACCTTC
CDR3: CASSLTGHRYTF

J: TRBJ1-1
V: TRBV28
size: .
D: .
DNA: TGTGCCAGCAGCTTTCCGGACTTAAACACTGAAGCTTTCTTT
CDR3: CASSFPDLNTEAFF

J: TRBJ1-5
V: TRBV5-6
size: once
D: .
DNA: TGTGCCAGCAGCTTCCACATGAATAGCAATCAGCCCCAGCATTTT
CDR3: CASSFHMNSNQPQHF

J: TRBJ1-3
V: TRBV6-5
size: .
D: .
DNA: TGTGCCAGCAGTTCGACAGGAATCTCTGGAAACACCATATATTTT
CDR3: CASSSTGISGNTIYF

J: TRBJ1-6
V: TRBV5-6
size: .
D: .
DNA: TGTGCCAGCAGCTACCGACAGGCCTTGAGTTCACCCCTCCACTTT
CDR3: CASSYRQALSSPLHF

J: TRBJ1-1
V: TRBV7-2
size: few
D: TRBD1
DNA: TGTGCCAGCAGGAAAGACAGGGGGCCTGGCACTGAAGCTTTCTTT
CDR3: CASRKDRGPGTEAFF

J: TRBJ1-2
V: TRBV3-1/TRBV3-2
size: .
D: .
DNA: TGTGCCAGCAGCCAGGAAGGCGGAAACTATGGCTACACCTTC
CDR3: CASSQEGGNYGYTF

J: TRBJ1-2
V: TRBV5-1
size: .
D: .
DNA: TGCGCCAGCAGCTTGGTGTCAGGGTCCTCCTATGGCTACACCTTC
CDR3: CASSLVSGSSYGYTF

J: TRBJ1-6
V: TRBV11-2
size: .
D: .
DNA: TGTGCCAGCAGCTCCTCTGCACTGGGGAGGTCCTATAATTCACCCCTCCACTTT
CDR3: CASSSSALGRSYNSPLHF

J: TRBJ2-5
V: TRBV29-1
size: .
D: .
DNA: TGCAGCGTTATCGGGGGGCGGAACCAAGAGACCCAGTACTTC
CDR3: CSVIGGRNQETQYF

J: TRBJ1-4
V: TRBV5-6
size: .
D: .
DNA: TGTGCCAGCAGCTCAGAAGGGAGGGCTAATGAAAAACTGTTTTTT
CDR3: CASSSEGRANEKLFF

J: TRBJ1-2
V: TRBV2
size: .
D: .
DNA: TGTGCCAGCATGTTTGACAAGGTCTATGGCTACACCTTC
CDR3: CASMFDKVYGYTF

J: TRBJ1-5
V: TRBV19
size: .
D: TRBD1
DNA: TGTGCCAGTAGCCCGGACAGGCAGAGCAATCAGCCCCAGCATTTT
CDR3: CASSPDRQSNQPQHF

J: TRBJ2-1
V: TRBV10-2
size: .
D: TRBD2
DNA: TGCGCCAGCAGTCGGACTAGCGGGAGTGCTGAGCAGTTCTTC
CDR3: CASSRTSGSAEQFF

J: TRBJ2-5
V: TRBV18
size: .
D: TRBD1
DNA: TGTGCCAGCTTCGAGACAGGGGTGAGGTCCCAGTACTTC
CDR3: CASFETGVRSQYF

J: TRBJ1-4
V: TRBV7-9
size: .
D: TRBD1
DNA: TGTGCCAGCAGCTCAAGACAGGGGACAACTAATGAAAAACTGTTTTTT
CDR3: CASSSRQGTTNEKLFF

J: TRBJ2-3
V: TRBV6-1
size: .
D: .
DNA: TGTGCCAGCAGTGGAGGTGGGGCAGCCCCTAGCACAGATACGCAGTATTTT
CDR3: CASSGGGAAPSTDTQYF

J: TRBJ1-2
V: TRBV12-3/TRBV12-4
size: .
D: .
DNA: TGTGCCAGCAGTTCCAGGTCTGGCTACACCTTC
CDR3: CASSSRSGYTF

J: TRBJ2-7
V: TRBV5-5
size: .
D: TRBD2
DNA: TGTGCCAGCAGCTTTAGGACTAGCGGGAGATACGAGCAGTACTTC
CDR3: CASSFRTSGRYEQYF

J: TRBJ1-1
V: TRBV2
size: .
D: TRBD1
DNA: TGTGCCAGCCGGGACAGAACTTTAAACACTGAAGCTTTCTTT
CDR3: CASRDRTLNTEAFF

J: TRBJ2-7
V: TRBV19
size: .
D: .
DNA: TGTGCCAGTAGTACCACAGGGTCCTACGAGCAGTACTTC
CDR3: CASSTTGSYEQYF

J: TRBJ1-6
V: TRBV7-9
size: once
D: TRBD1
DNA: TGTGCCAGCAGCTTCGGACAGGGTAATTCACCCCTCCACTTT
CDR3: CASSFGQGNSPLHF

J: TRBJ1-6
V: TRBV5-8
size: .
D: .
DNA: TGTGCCAGCAGCTTGTTCGGACTAAGCTCCTATAATTCACCCCTCCACTTT
CDR3: CASSLFGLSSYNSPLHF

J: TRBJ2-7
V: TRBV6-8
size: .
D: TRBD2
DNA: TGTGCCAGCAGTTACCGCCCTATAGCGGGGGGGGTGTCCTACGAGCAGTACTTC
CDR3: CASSYRPIAGGVSYEQYF

J: TRBJ1-2
V: TRBV10-3
size: .
D: TRBD1
DNA: TGTGCCATCAGTGACCGACAGGGAGGTGGTGTCTATGGCTACACCTTC
CDR3: CAISDRQGGGVYGYTF

J: TRBJ1-5
V: TRBV2
size: .
D: TRBD1
DNA: TGTGCCAGCAGTGGGACAGGGTTCAATCAGCCCCAGCATTTT
CDR3: CASSGTGFNQPQHF

J: TRBJ1-6
V: TRBV19
size: .
D: .
DNA: TGTGCCAGTAGTATAGACCCACAGGGAGTCTCCTATAATTCACCCCTCCACTTT
CDR3: CASSIDPQGVSYNSPLHF

J: TRBJ2-7
V: TRBV19
size: .
D: TRBD1
DNA: TGTGCCAGTAGTATAGTGTCAGGGGGCTACGAGCAGTACTTC
CDR3: CASSIVSGGYEQYF

J: TRBJ2-1
V: TRBV5-1
size: .
D: TRBD2
DNA: TGCGCCAGCAGCTGGCGGGGGGGCTACAATGAGCAGTTCTTC
CDR3: CASSWRGGYNEQFF

J: TRBJ1-2
V: TRBV12-3/TRBV12-4
size: .
D: .
DNA: TGTGCCAGCAGTTTAGGTGAGGGCTATGGCTACACCTTC
CDR3: CASSLGEGYGYTF

J: TRBJ2-3
V: TRBV7-8
size: .
D: TRBD2
DNA: TGTGCCAGCAGCATATTCGGGACTAGCGGGAGGAATACGCAGTATTTT
CDR3: CASSIFGTSGRNTQYF

J: TRBJ2-3
V: TRBV28
size: .
D: TRBD2
DNA: TGTGCCAGCAATACGGGGACTAGCGGGAGAGGGTATTTT
CDR3: CASNTGTSGRGYF

J: TRBJ2-3
V: TRBV15
size: .
D: TRBD2
DNA: TGTGCCACCGTCTGGCGGGGGGGGGCAGATACGCAGTATTTT
CDR3: CATVWRGGADTQYF

J: TRBJ2-2
V: TRBV4-1
size: .
D: TRBD1
DNA: TGCGCCAGCAGCCAACCGGACAGGGACACCGGGGAGCTGTTTTTT
CDR3: CASSQPDRDTGELFF

J: TRBJ2-7
V: TRBV11-3
size: .
D: .
DNA: TGTGCCAGCAGATCACCACACTACGAGCAGTACTTC
CDR3: CASRSPHYEQYF

J: TRBJ2-7
V: TRBV5-4
size: .
D: TRBD1
DNA: TGTGCCAGCAGCCTAGGGACAGGGGGCGCGTTCTACGAGCAGTACTTC
CDR3: CASSLGTGGAFYEQYF

J: TRBJ2-5
V: TRBV11-1
size: .
D: .
DNA: TGTGCCAGCAGCTTAGGTCCCGCCGCGGAGACCCAGTACTTC
CDR3: CASSLGPAAETQYF

J: TRBJ2-5
V: TRBV19
size: .
D: TRBD2
DNA: TGTGCCAGTAGTACCTCGGGGGGGCAAGAGACCCAGTACTTC
CDR3: CASSTSGGQETQYF

J: TRBJ2-7
V: TRBV11-3
size: .
D: .
DNA: TGTGCCAGCAGCTTATCCGGACAGCTGCCCTACGAGCAGTACTTC
CDR3: CASSLSGQLPYEQYF

J: TRBJ2-7
V: TRBV12-5
size: .
D: TRBD1
DNA: TGTGCTACGGGACAGGGGGCTTACGAGCAGTACTTC
CDR3: CATGQGAYEQYF

J: TRBJ2-2
V: TRBV7-7
size: .
D: .
DNA: TGTGCCAGCAGCTTAAGTGATTCGGGGACACCGAACACCGGGGAGCTGTTTTTT
CDR3: CASSLSDSGTPNTGELFF

J: TRBJ1-5
V: TRBV4-1
size: .
D: .
DNA: TGCGCCAGCAGCCCCGGGAGTAGCAATCAGCCCCAGCATTTT
CDR3: CASSPGSSNQPQHF

J: TRBJ2-1
V: TRBV20-1
size: .
D: .
DNA: TGCAGTGCTAGTACAGCCTACAATGAGCAGTTCTTC
CDR3: CSASTAYNEQFF

J: TRBJ2-7
V: TRBV4-1
size: .
D: TRBD2
DNA: TGCGCCAGCAGCCAAGGGGATCGGAACGGGGGGGCACAGTACTTC
CDR3: CASSQGDRNGGAQYF